The table lists the clone carrying this T cell receptor beta chain with many counts. Its specificity is not known. Trimming took 0 bases from V and 0 from J, leaving 15 bases between them. This CDR3 is 17 amino acids long. Germline loops: CDR1 DFQATT, CDR2 SNEGSKA (reference sequence). This specimen belongs to a study of T cells after yellow fever vaccination. TCR cDNA was made by 5'RACE template switching, adding a universal primer site and UMIs. TCRdb re-called the 5' RACE reads through MiXCR, storing one row per CDR3 protein. Among hundreds of thousands of distinct CDR3 sequences listed, about 6.2% were seen once. Study-wide findings and caveats: The study noted that FACS-sorted repertoires could contain abundant clonotypes contaminating from the bulk population. It was the secondary response that reached its peak faster, day 5 versus 15, but it was weaker. At 95% to 96% for CD4 and almost 90% for CD8, most primary-vaccination clones showed up again after the booster.

V is TRBV20-1 and J is TRBJ1-3, with D tentatively TRBD1 (5 bases). This specimen consisted of PBMCs, obtained 5 days after the yellow fever booster vaccination. The source is a man aged 30 to 39 who received the YFV17D yellow fever vaccine. CDR3 amino acids: CSARDQTGKSSGNTIYF. CDR3 DNA: TGCAGTGCTAGAGATCAAACAGGAAAGAGCTCTGGAAACACCATATATTTT.